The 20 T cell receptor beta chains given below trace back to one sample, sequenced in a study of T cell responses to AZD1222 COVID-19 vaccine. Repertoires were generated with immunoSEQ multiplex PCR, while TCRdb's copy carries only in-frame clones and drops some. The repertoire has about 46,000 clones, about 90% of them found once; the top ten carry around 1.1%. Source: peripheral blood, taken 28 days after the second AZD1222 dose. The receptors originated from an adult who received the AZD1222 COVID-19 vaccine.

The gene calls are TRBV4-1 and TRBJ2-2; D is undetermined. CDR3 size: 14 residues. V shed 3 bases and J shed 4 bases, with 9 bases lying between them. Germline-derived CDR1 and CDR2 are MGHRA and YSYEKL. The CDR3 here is CASSHPGTTGELFF. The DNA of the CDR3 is TGCGCCAGCAGCCACCCAGGTACCACCGGGGAGCTGTTTTTT.

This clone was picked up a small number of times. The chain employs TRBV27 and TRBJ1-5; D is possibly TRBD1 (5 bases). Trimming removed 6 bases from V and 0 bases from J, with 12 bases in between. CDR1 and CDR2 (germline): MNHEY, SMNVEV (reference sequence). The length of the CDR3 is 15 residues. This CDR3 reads CASRGGRYSNQPQHF. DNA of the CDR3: TGTGCCAGCAGGGGGGGACGGTATAGCAATCAGCCCCAGCATTTT.

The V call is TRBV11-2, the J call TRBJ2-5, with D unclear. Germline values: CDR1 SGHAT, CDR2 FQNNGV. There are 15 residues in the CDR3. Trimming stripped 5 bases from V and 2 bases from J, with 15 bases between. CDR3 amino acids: CASSPLRRIQETQYF. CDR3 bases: TGTGCCAGCAGCCCATTGAGACGGATACAAGAGACCCAGTACTTC. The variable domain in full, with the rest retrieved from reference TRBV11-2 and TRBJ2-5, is EAGVAQSPRYKIIEKRQSVAFWCNPISGHATLYWYQQILGQGPKLLIQFQNNGVVDDSQLPKDRFSAERLKGVDSTLKIQPAKLEDSAVYLCASSPLRRIQETQYFGPGTRLLVL.

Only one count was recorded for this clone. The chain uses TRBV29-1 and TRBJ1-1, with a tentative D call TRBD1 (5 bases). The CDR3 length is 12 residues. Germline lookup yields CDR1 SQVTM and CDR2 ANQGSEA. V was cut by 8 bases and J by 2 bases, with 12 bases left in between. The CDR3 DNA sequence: TGCAGCATCCCGGGACGTAACACTGAAGCTTTCTTT. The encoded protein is CSIPGRNTEAFF.

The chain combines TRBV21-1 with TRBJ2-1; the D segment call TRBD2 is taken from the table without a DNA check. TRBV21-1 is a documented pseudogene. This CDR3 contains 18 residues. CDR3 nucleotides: TGTGCCAGCAGCAAATCGGTCCCAAGACTAGCGGGAGACGGTGAGCAGTTCTTC. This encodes CASSKSVPRLAGDGEQFF.

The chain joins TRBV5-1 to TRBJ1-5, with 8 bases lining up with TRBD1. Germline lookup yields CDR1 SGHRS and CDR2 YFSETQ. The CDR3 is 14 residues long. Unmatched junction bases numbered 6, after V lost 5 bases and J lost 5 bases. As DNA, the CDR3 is TGCGCCAGCAGTGTACAGGGGGGAGATCAGCCCCAGCATTTT. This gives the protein CASSVQGGDQPQHF.

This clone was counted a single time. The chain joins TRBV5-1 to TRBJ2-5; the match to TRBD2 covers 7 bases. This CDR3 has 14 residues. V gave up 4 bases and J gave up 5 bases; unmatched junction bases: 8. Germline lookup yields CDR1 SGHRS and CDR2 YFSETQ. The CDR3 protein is CASSRGVATETQYF. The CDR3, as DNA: TGCGCCAGCAGCCGGGGGGTAGCGACGGAGACCCAGTACTTC.

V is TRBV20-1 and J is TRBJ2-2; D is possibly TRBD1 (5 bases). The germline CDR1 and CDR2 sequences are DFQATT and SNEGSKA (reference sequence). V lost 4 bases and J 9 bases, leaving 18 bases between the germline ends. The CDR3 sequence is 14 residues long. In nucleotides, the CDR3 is TGCAGTGCTACTGACAGCCTCTCTAACCGGGAGCTGTTTTTT. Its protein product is CSATDSLSNRELFF.

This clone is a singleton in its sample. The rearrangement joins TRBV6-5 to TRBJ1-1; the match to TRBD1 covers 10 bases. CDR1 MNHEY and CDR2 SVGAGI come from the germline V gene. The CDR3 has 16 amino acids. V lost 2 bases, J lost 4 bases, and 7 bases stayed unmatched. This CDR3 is CASSYPTGGSSTEAFF. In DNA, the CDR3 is TGTGCCAGCAGTTACCCGACAGGGGGCTCGAGCACTGAAGCTTTCTTT.

CDR3 DNA sequence: TGTGCCAGCAGTGAAAGGGGGGAGGGCCCCTACAATGAGCAGTTCTTC. Protein product: CASSERGEGPYNEQFF. This chain connects TRBV2 to TRBJ2-1, with D possibly matching TRBD2 (7 bases). Germline V CDR1 and CDR2: SNHLY, FYNNEI. V dropped 2 bases and J dropped 2 bases, with 13 bases sitting between them. The CDR3 consists of 16 residues.

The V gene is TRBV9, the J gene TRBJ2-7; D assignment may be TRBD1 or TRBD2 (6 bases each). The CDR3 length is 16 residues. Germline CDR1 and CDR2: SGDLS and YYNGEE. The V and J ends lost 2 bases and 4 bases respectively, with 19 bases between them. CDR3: CASSVGARGEDYEQYF. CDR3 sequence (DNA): TGTGCCAGCAGCGTGGGGGCGAGAGGGGAGGATTACGAGCAGTACTTC.

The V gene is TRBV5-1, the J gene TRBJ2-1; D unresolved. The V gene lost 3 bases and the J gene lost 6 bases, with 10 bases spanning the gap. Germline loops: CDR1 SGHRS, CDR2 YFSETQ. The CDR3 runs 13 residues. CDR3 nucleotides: TGCGCCAGCAGCTGGATTGCAGTCAATGAGCAGTTCTTC. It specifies CASSWIAVNEQFF. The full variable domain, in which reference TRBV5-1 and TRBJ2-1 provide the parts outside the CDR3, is KAGVTQTPRYLIKTRGQQVTLSCSPISGHRSVSWYQQTPGQGLQFLFEYFSETQRNKGNFPGRFSGRQFSNSRSEMNVSTLELGDSALYLCASSWIAVNEQFFGPGTRLTVL.

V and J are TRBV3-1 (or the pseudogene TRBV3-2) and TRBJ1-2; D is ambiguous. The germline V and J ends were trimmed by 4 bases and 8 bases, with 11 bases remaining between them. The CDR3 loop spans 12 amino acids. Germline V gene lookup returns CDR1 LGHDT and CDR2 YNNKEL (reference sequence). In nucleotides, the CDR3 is TGTGCCAGCAGCCTGGGGAGCGCCGGCTACACCTTC. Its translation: CASSLGSAGYTF.

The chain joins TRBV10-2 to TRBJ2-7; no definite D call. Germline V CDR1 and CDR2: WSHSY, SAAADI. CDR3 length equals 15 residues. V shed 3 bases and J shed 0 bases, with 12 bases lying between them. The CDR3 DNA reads TGCGCCAGCAGTGACGTGACTGGCAGCTCCTACGAGCAGTACTTC. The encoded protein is CASSDVTGSSYEQYF.

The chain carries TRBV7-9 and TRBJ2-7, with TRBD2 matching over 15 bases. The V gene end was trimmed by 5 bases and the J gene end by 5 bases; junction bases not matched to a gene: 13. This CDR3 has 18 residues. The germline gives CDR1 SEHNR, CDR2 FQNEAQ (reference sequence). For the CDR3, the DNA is TGTGCCAGCAGCGAAAACCGTGGGACTAGCGGGAGGATAAACGAGCAGTACTTC. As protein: CASSENRGTSGRINEQYF.

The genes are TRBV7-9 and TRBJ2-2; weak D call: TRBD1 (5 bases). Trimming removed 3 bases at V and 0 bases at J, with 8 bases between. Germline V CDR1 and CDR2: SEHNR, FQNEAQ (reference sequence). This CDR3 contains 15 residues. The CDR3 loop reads CASSLGQANTGELFF. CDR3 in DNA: TGTGCCAGCAGCTTGGGGCAGGCGAACACCGGGGAGCTGTTTTTT.

For the CDR3, the DNA is TGTGCCAGCCTGGTGGGGACTAATTCACCCCTCCACTTT. It encodes CASLVGTNSPLHF. The V and J genes are TRBV2 and TRBJ1-6, with D perhaps matching TRBD1 (5 bases). V dropped 8 bases and J dropped 6 bases, with 11 bases sitting between them. The CDR3 is 13 residues long. Germline V lookup: CDR1 SNHLY, CDR2 FYNNEI.

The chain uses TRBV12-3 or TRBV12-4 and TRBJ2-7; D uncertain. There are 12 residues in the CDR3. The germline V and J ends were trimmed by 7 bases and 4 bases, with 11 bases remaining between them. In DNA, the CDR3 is TGTGCCAGCACCTTCAGAGGATACGAGCAGTACTTC. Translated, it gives CASTFRGYEQYF.

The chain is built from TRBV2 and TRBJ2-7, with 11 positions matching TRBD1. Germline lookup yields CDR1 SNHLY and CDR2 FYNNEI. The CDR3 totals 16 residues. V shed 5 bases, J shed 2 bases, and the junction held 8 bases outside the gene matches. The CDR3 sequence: CASSPWGGQGAYEQYF. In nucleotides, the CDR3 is TGTGCCAGCAGTCCGTGGGGGGGACAGGGGGCCTACGAGCAGTACTTC.

The CDR3 DNA is TGTGCCAGCAGTCCCACAGGGAACACTGAAGCTTTCTTT. Protein sequence: CASSPTGNTEAFF. The gene calls are TRBV2 and TRBJ1-1; D is perhaps TRBD1 (5 bases). The V end was cut by 5 bases, the J end by 1 base, with 8 bases between. Germline loops: CDR1 SNHLY, CDR2 FYNNEI. The CDR3 loop spans 13 amino acids.